Each of the 2 T cell receptor beta chains below was sequenced from the same sample in a study of early T cells in non-severe SARS-CoV-2 infection. From the 5' RACE reads, TCRdb called clonotypes with MiXCR, one entry per CDR3 protein. The data contain roughly 41,000 distinct CDR3 sequences, 4.5% to 5% of them seen just once; the ten biggest clones take up approximately 4.8%. Sequencing was carried out using whole blood. The receptors here all came from an adult who was a healthcare worker with PCR-confirmed SARS-CoV-2 infection or an uninfected control (not recorded which).

This clonotype was observed at least ten times. The CDR3 loop reads CASRTINYGYTF. The CDR3 region has the DNA TGTGCCAGCAGGACCATTAACTATGGCTACACCTTC. The V gene is TRBV2, the J gene TRBJ1-2; D gene uncertain. Trimming pared 6 bases from V and 1 base from J, leaving 6 bases between. The CDR3 has 12 amino acids. Per the germline V gene, CDR1 is SNHLY and CDR2 is FYNNEI. Drawing the rest from reference TRBV2 and TRBJ1-2, the complete variable domain is EPEVTQTPSHQVTQMGQEVILRCVPISNHLYFYWYRQILGQKVEFLVSFYNNEISEKSEIFDDQFSVERPDGSNFTLKIRSTKLEDSAMYFCASRTINYGYTFGSGTRLTVV.

This clonotype was counted between two and nine times. The CDR3 loop reads CASSFPGLGVETQYF. CDR3 nucleotides: TGTGCCAGCAGCTTCCCGGGACTAGGGGTTGAGACCCAGTACTTC. The chain is built from TRBV11-2 and TRBJ2-5; 8 nucleotides match TRBD2. The germline V gene encodes CDR1 SGHAT and CDR2 FQNNGV. With 3 bases clipped from V and 5 bases from J, the junction kept 8 bases outside the gene matches. The CDR3 has 15 residues.